This T cell receptor beta chain was identified during a study of brain metastases from non-small cell lung cancer. Using immunoSEQ multiplex PCR, the repertoire was profiled, and TCRdb retains in-frame clones only, with some absent. The table has fewer than 15,000 clones, under 85% seen once. V shed 4 bases and J shed 5 bases, with 17 bases lying between them. CDR1 and CDR2 from the germline V gene are KGHSH and LQKENI. The CDR3 is made up of 15 amino acids. The sequence was collected from a donor at least 40 years old with non-small cell lung cancer. Material for sequencing was primary lung tumor tissue. The chain uses TRBV18 and TRBJ2-5; D gene ambiguous. As DNA, the CDR3 is TGTGCCAGCTCACTCTGGACCCCGCCGGAGGAGACCCAGTACTTC. Its protein product is CASSLWTPPEETQYF.